The clone carrying this TCR beta chain was seen only once. This entry belongs to a study of T cell changes during pregnancy in multiple sclerosis. TCRdb's copy holds only in-frame clones and misses some; the assay was immunoSEQ multiplex PCR. Of approximately 60,000 clones listed, approximately 90% are singletons. The length of the CDR3 is 15 residues. The trim removed 0 bases at V and 8 bases at J, leaving 7 bases unmatched. Germline V CDR1 and CDR2: SGHRS, YFSETQ. The TCR sequence derives from a female donor with multiple sclerosis, enrolled in a pregnancy study. Sequencing was performed on peripheral blood, taken in the second trimester of pregnancy. The chain combines TRBV5-1 with TRBJ1-4; 7 nucleotides agree with TRBD1. The CDR3 is CASSLETGQGEKLFF. The CDR3 DNA reads as TGCGCCAGCAGCTTGGAGACAGGGCAGGGGGAAAAACTGTTTTTT.